Listed here is a single T cell receptor beta chain. The data originate from a study of technical replicates of blood from a few donors. Generated by immunoSEQ multiplex PCR, the TCRdb table keeps only in-frame clones and is missing some. The sample holds over 10,000 clones; just under 95% are singletons and the top ten take roughly 7.1%. This CDR3 has 14 amino acids. V was trimmed by 8 bases and J by 3 bases, leaving 13 bases between them. Germline CDR1 is MNHNY and CDR2 is SVGAGI (reference sequence). The sequence derives from a human donor in good health. What was sequenced was PBMCs. The chain combines TRBV6-6 with TRBJ2-2; D may be TRBD2 (5 bases). The CDR3 region is CASRLLADTGELFF. CDR3 DNA: TGTGCCAGCCGTCTCCTAGCCGACACCGGGGAGCTGTTTTTT.